Below, 24 T cell receptor beta chains from the same sample are listed, as sequenced in a study of PD-1 blockade in classical Hodgkin lymphoma (dated by TCRdb to about 2020). Receptor amplification or capture employed the immunoSEQ multiplex PCR assay. As stored in TCRdb, this immuneACCESS dataset retains in-frame rearrangements with V and J assigned. A fraction of the clones does not appear; measured against another copy, unresolved V genes explain less than half of the discrepancy, and the remainder lacks a known reason. For this sample the table gives 31,000 or so clones, of which 81% were detected only once. Approximately 17% of the sample is held by the ten biggest clonotypes. The intended sense of this specimen's time point label: cycle 4 day 1 (C4D1), after 6 weeks of nivolumab. Every trial patient had relapsed following autologous stem cell transplantation, and prior brentuximab vedotin exposure was what differed among cohorts A, B and C.

The sample was peripheral blood mononuclear cells (PBMCs), taken before the fourth cycle of nivolumab. All receptors derive from a human donor with classical Hodgkin lymphoma.

This chain links TRBV9 with TRBJ2-2; D may be TRBD1 or TRBD2 (5 bases each). The V end was cut by 4 bases, the J end by 6 bases, with 22 bases between. This CDR3 spans 17 amino acids. Germline CDR1 is SGDLS and CDR2 is YYNGEE. CDR3 sequence: CASSRLEGGGYPGELFF. In DNA form, the CDR3 reads TGTGCCAGCAGCCGCCTAGAGGGTGGGGGTTATCCCGGGGAGCTGTTTTTT.

This rearrangement joins TRBV2 to TRBJ2-7; TRBD2 agrees at 7 bases. There are 14 residues in the CDR3. The germline V gene encodes CDR1 SNHLY and CDR2 FYNNEI. J lost 7 bases, V lost 2 bases, and 8 bases had no gene match. CDR3 in amino acids: CASSENQREGEQYF. In DNA form, the CDR3 reads TGTGCCAGCAGTGAAAACCAGCGGGAAGGAGAGCAGTACTTC.

This clone was counted only a few times. The V gene is TRBV7-9, the J gene TRBJ2-7; tentative D call: TRBD1 (8 bases). The CDR3 loop spans 13 amino acids. Germline values: CDR1 SEHNR, CDR2 FQNEAQ (reference sequence). V was cut by 5 bases and J by 4 bases, with 12 bases left in between. DNA of the CDR3: TGTGCCAGCAGCGACAGGGGAGGGTACGAGCAGTACTTC. Translated, it gives CASSDRGGYEQYF.

The V and J genes are TRBV28 and TRBJ2-2, with 13 bases fitting TRBD2. Germline V CDR1 and CDR2: MDHEN, SYDVKM. The CDR3 runs 16 residues. After removal of 4 bases from V and 7 bases from J, the junction contained 6 bases not matched to a gene. CDR3 loop: CASSSRTSGGYGELFF. The CDR3 DNA sequence: TGTGCCAGCAGTTCCCGGACTAGCGGGGGCTACGGGGAGCTGTTTTTT.

The rearrangement joins TRBV7-7 to TRBJ2-5, with D possibly TRBD2 on 6 matching bases. With 2 bases removed from V and 7 bases from J, the gap between germline ends came to 11 bases. The germline gives CDR1 SSHAT, CDR2 FNYEAQ (reference sequence). CDR3 length: 13 residues. Written as DNA, the CDR3 is TGTGCCAGCAGCTTAACTAGCCCCGGGACCCAGTACTTC. Amino acid sequence: CASSLTSPGTQYF.

The chain has TRBV29-1 and TRBJ1-1; the D gene is possibly TRBD1 (5 bases). The CDR3 has 14 amino acids. V gave up 5 bases and J gave up 4 bases, with 17 bases separating them. Germline CDR1 SQVTM, CDR2 ANQGSEA. CDR3 region: CSVQKEWGVTEAFF. CDR3 bases: TGCAGCGTTCAAAAAGAGTGGGGCGTCACTGAAGCTTTCTTT.

As for this clone: The junction does not match germline at one end; this may be a read error. This rearrangement joins TRBV7-6 to TRBJ1-4; D is ambiguous. From germline, CDR1 is SGHVS and CDR2 FNYEAQ. This CDR3 is built from 12 residues. Here the CDR3 DNA reads TGTGCCAGCAGCTTATTTCGGGAAAAACTGCTTTTT. This codes for CASSLFREKLLF.

CDR3 coding DNA: TGTGCCATCAGTGAGACGAACAGGGCGAAACCCTACGAGCAGTACTTC. Amino acids: CAISETNRAKPYEQYF. The chain recombines TRBV10-3 with TRBJ2-7, with a tentative D call TRBD1 (6 bases). CDR1 is ENHRY and CDR2 is SYGVKD in the germline V gene. The germline V and J ends were trimmed by 2 bases and 2 bases, with 16 bases remaining between them. There are 16 residues in the CDR3.

V gene TRBV5-1 combines with J gene TRBJ2-3, with D perhaps assigned TRBD1 or TRBD2 (5 bases each). V lost 2 bases, J lost 0 bases, and 16 bases lay in between. Germline V lookup: CDR1 SGHRS, CDR2 YFSETQ. CDR3 length: 17 residues. The CDR3 region is CASSFPQGAISTDTQYF. The CDR3 DNA reads TGCGCCAGCAGCTTCCCTCAGGGAGCAATTAGCACAGATACGCAGTATTTT.

This rearrangement joins TRBV27 to TRBJ2-7, with D unresolved. Germline assignment: CDR1 MNHEY and CDR2 SMNVEV (reference sequence). V gave up 8 bases and J gave up 2 bases, with 13 bases separating them. The CDR3 is made up of 13 amino acids. The CDR3 here is CASGGPRTYEQYF. CDR3 DNA sequence: TGTGCCAGCGGCGGTCCTCGAACCTACGAGCAGTACTTC.

The chain has TRBV4-3 and TRBJ2-7; D uncertain. The CDR3 runs 13 residues. Germline V lookup: CDR1 LGHNA, CDR2 YSLEER. Trimming left V 0 bases short and J 3 bases short, with 6 bases between. The CDR3 region is CASSQETGYEQYF. The CDR3 DNA is TGCGCCAGCAGCCAAGAGACGGGCTACGAGCAGTACTTC.

The J gene is TRBJ2-1, the V gene TRBV7-9; 7 bases agree with TRBD1. Germline V CDR1 and CDR2: SEHNR, FQNEAQ (reference sequence). The CDR3 spans 15 residues. V gave up 6 bases and J gave up 0 bases; unmatched junction bases: 5. CDR3 nucleotides: TGTGCCAGCAGTGGGGGACAGCGCTCCTACAATGAGCAGTTCTTC. It encodes CASSGGQRSYNEQFF.

The chain joins TRBV6-5 to TRBJ2-2; D is unresolved. Germline CDR1 reads MNHEY; CDR2 reads SVGAGI. Trimming took off 0 bases at V and 7 bases at J, with 12 bases between the two ends. CDR3 length: 15 amino acids. The CDR3 loop reads CASSYSIGKGGELFF. The CDR3 DNA follows: TGTGCCAGCAGTTACTCGATAGGGAAGGGCGGGGAGCTGTTTTTT.

The chain joins TRBV14 to TRBJ1-5; D gene unclear. V was clipped by 1 base and J by 3 bases, with 7 bases between them. The germline gives CDR1 SGHDN, CDR2 FVKESK. This CDR3 is built from 14 residues. The CDR3 is CASSQAGPNQPQHF. CDR3 in DNA: TGTGCCAGCAGCCAAGCCGGTCCCAATCAGCCCCAGCATTTT.

The chain is built from TRBV6-1 and TRBJ2-3; 10 bases map to TRBD2. CDR3 length: 18 residues. V gave up 2 bases and J gave up 1 base; unmatched junction bases: 9. Germline loops: CDR1 MNHNS, CDR2 SASEGT. The CDR3 is CASSESAGGPGGTDTQYF. DNA of the CDR3: TGTGCCAGCAGTGAATCAGCGGGAGGGCCAGGGGGCACAGATACGCAGTATTTT.

The rearrangement uses TRBV10-3 and TRBJ2-3, with 7 bases matching TRBD2. The CDR3 covers 15 residues. Germline lookup yields CDR1 ENHRY and CDR2 SYGVKD. With 2 bases clipped from V and 0 bases from J, the junction kept 2 bases outside the gene matches. This CDR3 reads CAISETSVSTDTQYF. The CDR3, as DNA: TGTGCCATCAGTGAGACTAGCGTAAGCACAGATACGCAGTATTTT.

This sequence joins TRBV4-2 and TRBJ2-5; 10 positions match TRBD2. V lost 2 bases, J lost 4 bases, and 7 bases stayed unmatched. CDR1 and CDR2 (germline): LGHNA, YNFKEQ. This CDR3 region has 16 residues. The CDR3 loop is CASSQNSGRPGETQYF. The CDR3 coding sequence is TGTGCCAGCAGCCAAAATAGCGGGAGGCCTGGAGAGACCCAGTACTTC.

This sequence joins TRBV21-1 and TRBJ2-5; the D call in the table, TRBD2, was not verified against the DNA. TRBV21-1 is deemed a pseudogene. The CDR3 totals 13 residues. CDR3 bases: TGTGCCAGCAGCGAAAGGAGACAAGAGACCCAGTACTTC. Translated: CASSERRQETQYF.

The chain combines TRBV7-2 with TRBJ1-5; no clear D gene. The length of the CDR3 is 13 residues. Germline assignment: CDR1 SGHTA and CDR2 FQGNSA. Trimming took 4 bases from V and 4 from J, leaving 8 bases between them. The chain's CDR3 is CASSSVGNQPQHF. In DNA, the CDR3 is TGTGCCAGCAGCTCGGTGGGGAATCAGCCCCAGCATTTT.

The chain is built from TRBV28 and TRBJ2-7, with D perhaps given as TRBD1 or TRBD2 (5 bases each). The CDR3 is 15 residues long. The germline V gene has CDR1 MDHEN and CDR2 SYDVKM. The V end was cut by 6 bases, the J end by 7 bases, with 22 bases between. The CDR3 sequence is CASSLLGPSKEEQYF. CDR3 in DNA: TGTGCCAGCAGCCTCCTGGGACCGAGTAAGGAGGAGCAGTACTTC.

The chain joins TRBV23-1 to TRBJ2-6; weak D call: TRBD2 (6 bases). TRBV23-1 is labeled an ORF, and its function is uncertain. The CDR3 spans 17 residues. Trimming cost V 5 bases and J 0 bases, with 14 bases left between them. CDR3 coding DNA: TGCGCCAGCAGTAGGAGGGACGGCGACTCTGGGGCCAACGTCCTGACTTTC. This codes for CASSRRDGDSGANVLTF.

This chain joins TRBV4-3 and TRBJ1-4; D is ambiguous. Germline V gene sequence: CDR1 LGHNA, CDR2 YSLEER. Trimming cost V 1 base and J 4 bases, with 4 bases left between them. The CDR3 covers 13 residues. The CDR3 loop is CASSQGLNEKLFF. CDR3 sequence (DNA): TGCGCCAGCAGCCAAGGCCTTAATGAAAAACTGTTTTTT.

J is TRBJ1-4 and V is TRBV10-3; D unclear. Per germline, CDR1 ENHRY and CDR2 SYGVKD. V was shortened by 0 bases and J by 8 bases, with 19 bases between the two germline ends. This CDR3 is 17 amino acids long. CDR3: CAISESGWTTSTEKLFF. In DNA, the CDR3 is TGTGCCATCAGTGAGTCTGGGTGGACCACAAGTACGGAAAAACTGTTTTTT.

This chain links TRBV2 with TRBJ2-3; D gene unclear. Between the trimmed V and J ends, which lost 3 bases and 1 base, there was a span of 8 bases. CDR3 length equals 14 residues. From germline, CDR1 is SNHLY and CDR2 FYNNEI. DNA of the CDR3: TGTGCCAGCAGTGACCGCAAGGGCACAGATACGCAGTATTTT. It translates to CASSDRKGTDTQYF. The complete variable domain, with remaining parts taken from reference TRBV2 and TRBJ2-3, reads EPEVTQTPSHQVTQMGQEVILRCVPISNHLYFYWYRQILGQKVEFLVSFYNNEISEKSEIFDDQFSVERPDGSNFTLKIRSTKLEDSAMYFCASSDRKGTDTQYFGPGTRLTVL.